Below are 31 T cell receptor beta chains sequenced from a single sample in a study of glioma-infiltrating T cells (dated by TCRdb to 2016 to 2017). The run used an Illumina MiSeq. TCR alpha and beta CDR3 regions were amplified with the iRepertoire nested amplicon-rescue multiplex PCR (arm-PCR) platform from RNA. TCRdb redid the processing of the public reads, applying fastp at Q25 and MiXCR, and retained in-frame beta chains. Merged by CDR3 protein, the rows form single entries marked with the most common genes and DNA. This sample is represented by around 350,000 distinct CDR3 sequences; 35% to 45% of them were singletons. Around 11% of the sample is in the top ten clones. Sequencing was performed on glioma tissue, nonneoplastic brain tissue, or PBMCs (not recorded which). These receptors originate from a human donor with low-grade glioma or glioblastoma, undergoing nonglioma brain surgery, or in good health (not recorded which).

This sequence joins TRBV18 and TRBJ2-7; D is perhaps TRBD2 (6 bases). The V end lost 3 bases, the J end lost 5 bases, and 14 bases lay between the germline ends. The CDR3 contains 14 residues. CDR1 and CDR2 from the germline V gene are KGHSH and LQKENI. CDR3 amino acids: CASSPGLPFDEQYF. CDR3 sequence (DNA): TGTGCCAGCTCACCGGGACTTCCCTTCGACGAGCAGTACTTC.

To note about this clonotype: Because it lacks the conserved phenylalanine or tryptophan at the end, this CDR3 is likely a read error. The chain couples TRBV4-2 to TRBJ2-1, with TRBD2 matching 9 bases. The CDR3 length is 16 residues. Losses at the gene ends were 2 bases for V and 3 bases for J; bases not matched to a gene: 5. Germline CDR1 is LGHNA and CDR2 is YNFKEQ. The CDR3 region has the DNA TGTGCCAGCAGCCAACCGGGACTAGCCATCTACAATGAGCAGTTCTCC. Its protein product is CASSQPGLAIYNEQFS.

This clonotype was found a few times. The DNA for the CDR3 is TGTGCCAGCAGTGACAGACAGGGGGCGCGGGGCACTGAAGCTTTCTTT. Residues: CASSDRQGARGTEAFF. The chain has TRBV2 and TRBJ1-1; 10 bases are a match to TRBD1. The ends lost 3 bases at V and 4 bases at J; junction bases unmatched: 8. Germline CDR1 reads SNHLY; CDR2 reads FYNNEI. This CDR3 is built from 16 residues.

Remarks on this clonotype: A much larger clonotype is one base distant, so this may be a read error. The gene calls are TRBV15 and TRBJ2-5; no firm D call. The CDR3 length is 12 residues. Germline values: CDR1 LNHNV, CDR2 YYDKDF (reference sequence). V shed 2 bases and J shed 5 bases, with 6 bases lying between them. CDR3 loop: CATSRNQETQYF. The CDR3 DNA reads TGTGCCACCAGCAGAAATCAGGAGACCCAGTACTTC. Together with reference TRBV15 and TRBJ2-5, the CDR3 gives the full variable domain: DAMVIQNPRYQVTQFGKPVTLSCSQTLNHNVMYWYQQKSSQAPKLLFHYYDKDFNNEADTPDNFQSRRPNTSFCFLDIRSPGLGDTAMYLCATSRNQETQYFGPGTRLLVL.

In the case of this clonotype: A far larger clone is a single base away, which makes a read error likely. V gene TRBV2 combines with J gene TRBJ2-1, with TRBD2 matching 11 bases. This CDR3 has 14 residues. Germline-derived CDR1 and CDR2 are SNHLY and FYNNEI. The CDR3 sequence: CASSRLAGYNEQLF. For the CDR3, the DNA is TGTGCCAGCAGTCGACTAGCGGGATACAATGAGCAGCTCTTC.

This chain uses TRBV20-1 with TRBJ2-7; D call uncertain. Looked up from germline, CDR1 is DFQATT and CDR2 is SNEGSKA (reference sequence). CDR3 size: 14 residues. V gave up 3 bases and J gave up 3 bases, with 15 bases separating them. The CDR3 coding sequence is TGCAGTGCTAGTTTGGCAGGTACCTTCTACGAGCAGTACTTC. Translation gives CSASLAGTFYEQYF.

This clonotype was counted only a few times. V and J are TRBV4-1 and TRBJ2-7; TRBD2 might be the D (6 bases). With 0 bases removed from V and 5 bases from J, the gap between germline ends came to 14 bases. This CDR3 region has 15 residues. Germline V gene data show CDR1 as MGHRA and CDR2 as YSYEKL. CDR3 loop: CASSQEEGGYDEQYF. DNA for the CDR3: TGCGCCAGCAGCCAAGAGGAGGGCGGCTACGACGAGCAGTACTTC.

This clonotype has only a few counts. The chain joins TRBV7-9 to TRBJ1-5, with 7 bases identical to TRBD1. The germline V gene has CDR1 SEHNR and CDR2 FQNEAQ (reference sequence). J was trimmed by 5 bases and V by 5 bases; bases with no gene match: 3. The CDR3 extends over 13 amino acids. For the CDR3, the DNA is TGTGCCAGCAGCCCCCAGGGGGATCAGCCCCAGCATTTT. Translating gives CASSPQGDQPQHF.

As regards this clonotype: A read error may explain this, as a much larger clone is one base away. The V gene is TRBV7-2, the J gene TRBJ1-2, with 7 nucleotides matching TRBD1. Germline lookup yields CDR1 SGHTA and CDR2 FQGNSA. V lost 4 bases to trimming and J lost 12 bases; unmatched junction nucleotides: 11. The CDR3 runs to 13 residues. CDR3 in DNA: TGTGCCAGCAGCTCCTCAGGACAGGCGGGCCACACCTTC. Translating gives CASSSSGQAGHTF.

CDR3 coding DNA: TGTGCCAGCAATTGGTTGGCCTTTGCGAACACCGGGGAGCTGTTTTTT. Translated: CASNWLAFANTGELFF. This chain links TRBV27 with TRBJ2-2, with unresolved D. V shed 7 bases and J shed 0 bases, with 15 bases lying between them. There are 16 residues in the CDR3. Looked up from germline, CDR1 is MNHEY and CDR2 is SMNVEV (reference sequence).

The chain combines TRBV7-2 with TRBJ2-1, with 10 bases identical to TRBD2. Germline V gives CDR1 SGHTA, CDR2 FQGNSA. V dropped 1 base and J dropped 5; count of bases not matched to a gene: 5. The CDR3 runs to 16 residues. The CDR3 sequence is CASSLESGRAHNEQFF. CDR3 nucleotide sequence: TGTGCCAGCAGCTTAGAAAGCGGGAGGGCCCACAATGAGCAGTTCTTC.

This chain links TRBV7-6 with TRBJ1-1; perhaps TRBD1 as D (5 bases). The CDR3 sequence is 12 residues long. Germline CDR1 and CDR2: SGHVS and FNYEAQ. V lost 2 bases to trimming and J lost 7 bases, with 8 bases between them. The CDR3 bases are TGTGCCAGCAGCTTAAGAGGGGATGAAGCTTTCTTT. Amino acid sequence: CASSLRGDEAFF.

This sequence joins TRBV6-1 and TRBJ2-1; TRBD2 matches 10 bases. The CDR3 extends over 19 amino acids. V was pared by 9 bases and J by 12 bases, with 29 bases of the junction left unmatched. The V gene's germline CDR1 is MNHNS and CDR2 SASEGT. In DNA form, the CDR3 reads TGTGCCAGTCGAAGACAGGGATCCAGCGGGAGGGCCTGGAGGCATGGGCAGTTCTTC. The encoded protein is CASRRQGSSGRAWRHGQFF.

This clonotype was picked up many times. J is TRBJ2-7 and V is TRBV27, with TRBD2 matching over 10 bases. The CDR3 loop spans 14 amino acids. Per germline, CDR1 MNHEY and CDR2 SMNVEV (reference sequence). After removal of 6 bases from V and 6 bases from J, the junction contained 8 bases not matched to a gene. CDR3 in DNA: TGTGCCAGCAGCGGTCTAGCGGGGGACAGCGAGCAGTACTTC. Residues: CASSGLAGDSEQYF.

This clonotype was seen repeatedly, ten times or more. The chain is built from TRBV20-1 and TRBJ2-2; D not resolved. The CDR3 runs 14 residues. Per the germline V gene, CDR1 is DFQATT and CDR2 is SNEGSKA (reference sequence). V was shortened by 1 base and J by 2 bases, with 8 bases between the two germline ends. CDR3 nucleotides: TGCAGTGCTAGAGCACCAGCTAACACCGGGGAGCTGTTTTTT. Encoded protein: CSARAPANTGELFF.

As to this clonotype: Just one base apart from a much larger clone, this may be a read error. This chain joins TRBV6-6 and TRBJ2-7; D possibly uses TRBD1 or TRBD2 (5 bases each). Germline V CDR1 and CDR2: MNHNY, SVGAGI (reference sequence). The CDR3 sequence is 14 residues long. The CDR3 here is CASSYRNMGTERYF. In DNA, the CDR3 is TGTGCCAGCAGTTACCGGAATATGGGGACCGAGCGGTACTTC.

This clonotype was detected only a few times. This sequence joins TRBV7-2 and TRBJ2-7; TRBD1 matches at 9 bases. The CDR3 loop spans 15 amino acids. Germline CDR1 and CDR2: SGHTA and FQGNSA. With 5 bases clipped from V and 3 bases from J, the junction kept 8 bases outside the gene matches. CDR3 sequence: CASSGRTGAFYEQYF. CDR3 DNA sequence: TGTGCCAGCAGCGGTCGGACAGGGGCCTTCTACGAGCAGTACTTC.

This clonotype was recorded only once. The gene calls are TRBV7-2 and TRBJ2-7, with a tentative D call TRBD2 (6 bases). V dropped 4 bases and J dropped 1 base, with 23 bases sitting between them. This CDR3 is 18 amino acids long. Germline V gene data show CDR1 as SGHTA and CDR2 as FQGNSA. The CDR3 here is CASSSSGSPTRKSYEQYF. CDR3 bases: TGTGCCAGCAGCTCCAGCGGGTCCCCGACACGAAAATCCTACGAGCAGTACTTC. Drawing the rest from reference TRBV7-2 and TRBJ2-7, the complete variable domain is GAGVSQSPSNKVTEKGKDVELRCDPISGHTALYWYRQSLGQGLEFLIYFQGNSAPDKSGLPSDRFSAERTGGSVSTLTIQRTQQEDSAVYLCASSSSGSPTRKSYEQYFGPGTRLTVT.

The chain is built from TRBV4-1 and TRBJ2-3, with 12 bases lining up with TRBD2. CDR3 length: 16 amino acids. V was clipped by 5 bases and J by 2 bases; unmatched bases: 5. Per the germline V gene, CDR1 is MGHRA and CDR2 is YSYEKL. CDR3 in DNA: TGCGCCAGCAGCATCCGGACTAGCGGGATCACAGATACGCAGTATTTT. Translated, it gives CASSIRTSGITDTQYF.

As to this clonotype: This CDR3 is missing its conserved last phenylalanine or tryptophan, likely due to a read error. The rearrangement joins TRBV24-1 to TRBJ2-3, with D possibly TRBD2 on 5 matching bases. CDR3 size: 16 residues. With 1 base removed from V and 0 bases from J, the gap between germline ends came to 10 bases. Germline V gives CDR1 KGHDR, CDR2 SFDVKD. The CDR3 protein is CATSDLPADSTDTQYI. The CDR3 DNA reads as TGTGCCACCAGTGATTTACCAGCGGACAGCACAGATACGCAGTATATT.

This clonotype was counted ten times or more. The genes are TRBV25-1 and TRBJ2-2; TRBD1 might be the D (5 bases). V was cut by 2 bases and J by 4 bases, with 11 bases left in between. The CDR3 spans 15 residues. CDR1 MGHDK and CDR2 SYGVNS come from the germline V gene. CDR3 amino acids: CASSEPQGSTGELFF. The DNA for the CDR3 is TGTGCCAGCAGTGAACCCCAGGGTAGCACCGGGGAGCTGTTTTTT.

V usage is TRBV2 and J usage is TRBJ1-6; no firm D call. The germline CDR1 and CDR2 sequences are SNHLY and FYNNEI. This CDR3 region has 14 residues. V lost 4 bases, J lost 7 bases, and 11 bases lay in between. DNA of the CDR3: TGTGCCAGCAGTGCGGGCCCGGGGAATTCACCCCTCCACTTT. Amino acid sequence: CASSAGPGNSPLHF.

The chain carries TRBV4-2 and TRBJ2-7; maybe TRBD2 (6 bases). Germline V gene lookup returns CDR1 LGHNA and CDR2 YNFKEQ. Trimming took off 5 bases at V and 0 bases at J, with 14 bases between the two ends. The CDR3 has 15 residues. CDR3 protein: CASSFTDGSSYEQYF. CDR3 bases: TGTGCCAGCAGCTTCACGGACGGGAGCTCCTACGAGCAGTACTTC.

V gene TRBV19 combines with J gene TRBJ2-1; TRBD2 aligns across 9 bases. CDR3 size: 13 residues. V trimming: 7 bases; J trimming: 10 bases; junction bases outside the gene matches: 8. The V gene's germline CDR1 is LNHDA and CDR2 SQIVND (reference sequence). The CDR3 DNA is TGTGCCAGTACCGCTAGCGGGGTTCGCGAGCAGTTCTTC. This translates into CASTASGVREQFF.

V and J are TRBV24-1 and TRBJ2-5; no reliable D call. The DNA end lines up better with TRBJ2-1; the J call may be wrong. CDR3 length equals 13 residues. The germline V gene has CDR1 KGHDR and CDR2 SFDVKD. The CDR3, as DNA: TGTGCCACCAGTGAGACTTCTTCCTACGAGCAGTTCTTC. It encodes CATSETSSYEQFF.

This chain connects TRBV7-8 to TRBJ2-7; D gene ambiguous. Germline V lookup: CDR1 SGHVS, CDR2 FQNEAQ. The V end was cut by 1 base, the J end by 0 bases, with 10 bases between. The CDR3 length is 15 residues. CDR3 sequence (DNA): TGTGCCAGCAGCTTAGGTCCCCAGAGCTCCTACGAGCAGTACTTC. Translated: CASSLGPQSSYEQYF.

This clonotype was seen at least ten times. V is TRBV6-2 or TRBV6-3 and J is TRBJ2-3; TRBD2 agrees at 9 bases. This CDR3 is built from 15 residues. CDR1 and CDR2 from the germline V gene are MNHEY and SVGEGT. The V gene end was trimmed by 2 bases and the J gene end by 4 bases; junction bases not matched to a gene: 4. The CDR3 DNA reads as TGTGCCAGCAGTTACAATTTAGCGGGAGCAGATACGCAGTATTTT. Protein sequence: CASSYNLAGADTQYF.

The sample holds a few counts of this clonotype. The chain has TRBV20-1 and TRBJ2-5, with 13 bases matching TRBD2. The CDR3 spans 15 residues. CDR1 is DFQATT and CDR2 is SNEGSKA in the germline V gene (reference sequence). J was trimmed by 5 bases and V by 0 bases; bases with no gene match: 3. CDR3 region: CSARDATSGGETQYF. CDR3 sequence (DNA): TGCAGTGCTAGAGACGCGACTAGCGGGGGGGAGACCCAGTACTTC.

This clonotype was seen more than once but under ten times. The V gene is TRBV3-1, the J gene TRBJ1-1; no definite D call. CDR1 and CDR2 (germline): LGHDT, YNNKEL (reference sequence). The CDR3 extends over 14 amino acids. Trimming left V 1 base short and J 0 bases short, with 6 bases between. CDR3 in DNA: TGTGCCAGCAGCCAAGCCCGGATGAACACTGAAGCTTTCTTT. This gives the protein CASSQARMNTEAFF.

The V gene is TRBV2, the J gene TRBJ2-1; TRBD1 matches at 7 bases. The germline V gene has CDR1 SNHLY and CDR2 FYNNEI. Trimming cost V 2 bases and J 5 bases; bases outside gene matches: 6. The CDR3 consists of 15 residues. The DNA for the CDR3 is TGTGCCAGCAGTGAATGGGGACAGCTAAACAATGAGCAGTTCTTC. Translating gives CASSEWGQLNNEQFF.

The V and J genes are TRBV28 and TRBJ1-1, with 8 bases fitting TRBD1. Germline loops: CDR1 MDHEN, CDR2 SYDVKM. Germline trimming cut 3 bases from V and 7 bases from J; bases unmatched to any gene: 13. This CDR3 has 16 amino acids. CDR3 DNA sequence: TGTGCCAGCAGTTTTAGGGCAGGGGGCGCGGGGAATGAAGCTTTCTTT. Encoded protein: CASSFRAGGAGNEAFF.